This passage covers 5 T cell receptor beta chains from one sample sequenced in a study of T cells in localized non-small cell lung cancer (dated by TCRdb to about 2020). Libraries were made using the immunoSEQ multiplex PCR assay. Drawn from immuneACCESS, this table holds only the in-frame rearrangements with V and J called that TCRdb kept. Clones are partly lost; checked studies trace under half to an unresolved V gene and leave the rest unexplained. The sample table lists around 130,000 clones, more than 70% of them with a count of one. The ten largest clones add up to approximately 1.5% of the sample. Material: peripheral blood, obtained before any cancer treatment. Source of these receptors: a female donor of 60 years or more with stage I lung adenocarcinoma.

J is TRBJ1-1 and V is TRBV10-3; D may be TRBD1 (6 bases). Trimming pared 5 bases from V and 4 bases from J, leaving 11 bases between. The CDR3 has 13 residues. The germline V gene has CDR1 ENHRY and CDR2 SYGVKD. The CDR3 DNA reads as TGTGCCATCAGTTTCGGACAGAGCACTGAAGCTTTCTTT. Protein product: CAISFGQSTEAFF.

This clone turned up a few times. The gene calls are TRBV6-6 and TRBJ1-3; D perhaps matches TRBD1 (6 bases). The V gene's germline CDR1 is MNHNY and CDR2 SVGAGI (reference sequence). The CDR3 has 14 residues. Trimming removed 9 bases at V and 0 bases at J, with 12 bases between. The CDR3 region has the DNA TGTGCCAGTTGGACAGCCCCCTCTGGAAACACCATATATTTT. Amino acid sequence: CASWTAPSGNTIYF.

The CDR3 region is CASSSNAGTETDTQYF. The CDR3 DNA reads TGTGCCAGCAGCTCCAATGCCGGGACGGAGACAGATACGCAGTATTTT. The chain carries TRBV7-9 and TRBJ2-3; D may be TRBD1 or TRBD2 (5 bases each). The CDR3 covers 16 residues. Germline CDR1 SEHNR, CDR2 FQNEAQ (reference sequence). The ends were cut back, 4 bases at V and 3 bases at J, with 17 bases in the middle. The whole variable domain, remainder taken from reference TRBV7-9 and TRBJ2-3, is DTGVSQNPRHKITKRGQNVTFRCDPISEHNRLYWYRQTLGQGPEFLTYFQNEAQLEKSRLLSDRFSAERPKGSFSTLEIQRTEQGDSAMYLCASSSNAGTETDTQYFGPGTRLTVL.

In its sample, this clone was seen a few times. The chain joins TRBV28 to TRBJ1-1; D remains ambiguous. Germline V gene lookup returns CDR1 MDHEN and CDR2 SYDVKM. CDR3 length equals 14 residues. Trimming stripped 2 bases from V and 1 base from J, with 8 bases between. The CDR3 loop is CASSLREGNTEAFF. The CDR3 DNA sequence: TGTGCCAGCAGTTTACGGGAGGGGAACACTGAAGCTTTCTTT.

This rearrangement joins TRBV28 to TRBJ2-7; perhaps TRBD1 as D (6 bases). The CDR3 is made up of 15 amino acids. V lost 3 bases and J 6 bases, leaving 18 bases between the germline ends. Per the germline V gene, CDR1 is MDHEN and CDR2 is SYDVKM. The CDR3 DNA reads as TGTGCCAGCAGTTTTGCAGGGGTCGTTCGTGCCGAGCAGTACTTC. Translating it yields CASSFAGVVRAEQYF.